This T cell receptor (beta chain) was found in a study of T cell repertoires in cytomegalovirus infection. Study overall: Public TCR beta signature analysis indicated the presence of both CMV infection and matching HLA type. The study, taken as a whole, reports: Public TCR beta family frequency separated CMV-and-HLA carriers, including in an independent cohort. HLA-C-restricted TCR beta clonotypes specific for CMV led the ex vivo response.

V lost 6 bases, J lost 1 base, and 6 bases stayed unmatched. The CDR3 consists of 14 residues. Germline loops: CDR1 MNHNY, CDR2 SVGAGI (reference sequence). Concerning this clonotype: Its cognate antigen is unknown.

TCRdb called the reads again in MiXCR, with one record for every CDR3 protein. The table has roughly 230,000 distinct CDR3 sequences, about 15% seen once. The chain employs TRBV6-6 and TRBJ2-7; 7 bases are a match to TRBD1. The clonotype was recovered from a human donor in good health (CMV status not recorded). Some clones in this sample may be carry-over from other donors' samples. Sequenced: CD8+ T cells from PBMCs. The CDR3 is CASRTGTDSYEQYF. As DNA, the CDR3 is TGTGCCAGCAGAACCGGGACAGATTCCTACGAGCAGTACTTC.